Here is one T cell receptor beta chain with its context. Its antigen is unidentified. The data were taken from a study of T cell responses to AZD1222 COVID-19 vaccine. Generated by immunoSEQ multiplex PCR, the TCRdb table keeps only in-frame clones and is missing some. Among around 160,000 clones listed, 80% to 90% were seen once. The study's findings and limits: Reports indicate that nearly half of spike-specific TCRs are directed at unmutated variant regions. The repertoires were collected only after the peak T cell response. Donors in the cohort were predominantly white British and more often female, and clonal diversity was possibly underestimated.

V was cut by 4 bases and J by 6 bases, with 13 bases left in between. CDR1 SNHLY and CDR2 FYNNEI come from the germline V gene. This CDR3 has 14 amino acids. The chain uses TRBV2 and TRBJ2-1; D gene uncertain. This specimen consisted of peripheral blood, obtained on day 0 of AZD1222 vaccination. This receptor was identified in an adult in good health. The CDR3 DNA is TGTGCCAGCAGTGGAAGGTCGGCGTCCAATGAGCAGTTCTTC. Protein sequence: CASSGRSASNEQFF.